This T cell receptor beta chain originates from a study of OX40 agonist ivuxolimab in advanced cancers. Produced via immunoSEQ multiplex PCR; TCRdb's table is partial and in-frame only. The table has about 97,000 clones, roughly nine tenths seen once. This CDR3 region has 15 residues. Germline V gene lookup returns CDR1 SGHNT and CDR2 YYREEE (reference sequence). Trimming at V came to 4 bases and at J to 4 bases, leaving 6 bases not matched to a gene. This clonotype was sampled from an adult with an advanced solid tumor such as melanoma, head and neck, liver or kidney cancer. This chain uses TRBV5-4 with TRBJ2-3; 10 nucleotides align to TRBD1. The source was CD4+ or CD8+ T cells sorted from blood, collected in a trial of the OX40 agonist ivuxolimab. This chain's CDR3 is CASSPDRGSADTQYF. In DNA form, the CDR3 reads TGTGCCAGCAGCCCGGACAGGGGGTCTGCAGATACGCAGTATTTT. Supplemented by reference TRBV5-4 and TRBJ2-3, the full variable domain reads ETGVTQSPTHLIKTRGQQVTLRCSSQSGHNTVSWYQQALGQGPQFIFQYYREEENGRGNFPPRFSGLQFPNYSSELNVNALELDDSALYLCASSPDRGSADTQYFGPGTRLTVL.